This T cell receptor beta chain was recovered during a study of T cell responses to AZD1222 COVID-19 vaccine. The study's findings and limits: Repertoire sampling occurred only after the peak T cell response. Seropositivity was recorded at baseline in only 5 or 6 AZD1222 recipients.

In this sample, this clone turned up a few times. Its antigen is undetermined. Clones were sequenced by immunoSEQ multiplex PCR, and TCRdb holds only the in-frame ones, with some missing. This sample has fewer than 120,000 clones; over 85% occur once, and the top ten carry 2% to 3%. This receptor was taken from an adult who received the AZD1222 COVID-19 vaccine. This sample comprised peripheral blood, obtained 28 days after the second AZD1222 dose.

For the CDR3, the DNA is TGCGCCAGCAGCCCGATCGACAGGGAATCCGGGGAGCTGTTTTTT. Amino acids: CASSPIDRESGELFF. The chain is built from TRBV4-1 and TRBJ2-2; 7 nucleotides line up with TRBD1. The germline V gene has CDR1 MGHRA and CDR2 YSYEKL. The V gene end was trimmed by 4 bases and the J gene end by 6 bases; junction bases not matched to a gene: 8. The CDR3 has 15 amino acids.